The 7 T cell receptor beta chains below were found in one sample sequenced in a study of T cells in Graves' hyperthyroidism and ophthalmopathy (dated by TCRdb to between 2017 and 2020). The library was made by multiplex PCR. These reads were obtained on an Illumina HiSeq 2000. Amplification of TCR beta CDR3 regions was carried out from RNA transcripts. The first round of RT-PCR for the TCR CDR3 was performed with the HTBI primer set and the Qiagen OneStep RT-PCR kit. Clones were called with MiXCR by TCRdb after fastp trimmed the public reads at Q25, and only in-frame beta chains were retained. Rows matching on CDR3 protein sequence are summarized as one entry with the most common DNA and genes. The sample table contains fewer than 350,000 distinct CDR3 sequences; only one count was recorded for roughly 13% of them. Clones ranked in the top ten supply roughly 8.2% of the sample. The sequenced material came from blood. The source of these receptors is a woman in her forties with Graves' hyperthyroidism.

This clonotype was detected many times. V is TRBV20-1 and J is TRBJ2-7; the D is unclear. Trimming pared 0 bases from V and 4 bases from J, leaving 4 bases between. This CDR3 is 11 amino acids long. Germline CDR1 and CDR2: DFQATT and SNEGSKA (reference sequence). The CDR3 loop reads CSARDGYEQYF. The CDR3 DNA reads as TGCAGTGCTAGAGATGGGTACGAGCAGTACTTC.

In this sample, this clonotype turned up many times. The DNA of the CDR3 is TGTGCCAGCAGTTTAGGGGGCACCCTGAACACTGAAGCTTTCTTT. Translated, it gives CASSLGGTLNTEAFF. This sequence joins TRBV12-3 or TRBV12-4 and TRBJ1-1, with D possibly TRBD1 on 5 matching bases. CDR3 length equals 15 residues. V lost 1 base and J lost 0, with 9 bases in between.

This clonotype has at least ten counts. The chain joins TRBV11-2 to TRBJ2-7; 10 bases are shared with TRBD2. The CDR3 spans 18 residues. Germline CDR1 and CDR2: SGHAT and FQNNGV. V shed 4 bases, J shed 2 bases, and the junction held 14 bases outside the gene matches. This CDR3 reads CASSWKPGTSANAYEQYF. The CDR3 nucleotides read TGTGCCAGCAGCTGGAAGCCCGGGACTAGCGCCAACGCCTACGAGCAGTACTTC.

This clonotype was recorded many times. The chain has TRBV30 and TRBJ2-7; a possible D gene is TRBD1 (6 bases). CDR3 length: 13 amino acids. The germline V gene encodes CDR1 GTSNPN and CDR2 SVGIG (reference sequence). The V end was cut by 5 bases, the J end by 5 bases, with 16 bases between. The CDR3 here is CAWLTGRPHEQYF. The CDR3 DNA reads TGTGCCTGGTTGACAGGCCGCCCACACGAGCAGTACTTC.

This clonotype was found many times. V is TRBV20-1 and J is TRBJ2-2; 10 bases line up with TRBD2. The CDR3 length is 16 residues. The germline V gene has CDR1 DFQATT and CDR2 SNEGSKA (reference sequence). With 1 base clipped from V and 7 bases from J, the junction kept 9 bases outside the gene matches. CDR3 nucleotides: TGCAGTGCTAGAGGATGGAGCGGGAGGGCCTTCGGGGAGCTGTTTTTT. Translating gives CSARGWSGRAFGELFF.

This clonotype was counted a single time. The chain uses TRBV12-3 or TRBV12-4 and TRBJ1-1; 7 nucleotides line up with TRBD1. After removal of 6 bases from V and 5 bases from J, the junction contained 6 bases not matched to a gene. The CDR3 has 13 amino acids. This CDR3 reads CASSQTGKTEAFF. The CDR3 DNA sequence: TGTGCCAGCAGCCAGACAGGGAAGACTGAAGCTTTCTTT.

This clonotype was counted many times. The V call is TRBV27, the J call TRBJ1-2; D is ambiguous. The CDR3 covers 12 residues. Germline V CDR1 and CDR2: MNHEY, SMNVEV (reference sequence). With 3 bases removed from V and 8 bases from J, the gap between germline ends came to 10 bases. CDR3 nucleotide sequence: TGTGCCAGCAGTTTGGGTGACGGGGGCTACACCTTC. It specifies CASSLGDGGYTF.